This section outlines one T cell receptor (beta chain) sequence together with its context. The CDR3 is made up of 16 amino acids. Looked up from germline, CDR1 is ENHRY and CDR2 is SYGVKD. V lost 2 bases and J 2 bases, leaving 15 bases between the germline ends. Libraries were prepared by immunoSEQ multiplex PCR; TCRdb keeps only in-frame clonotypes and omits some of them. Altogether about 51,000 clones are present, 86% being singletons, with the ten largest covering around an eighth. These data come from a study of T cell clones after liver transplantation. Study context: Samples came from ITN030ST, which attempted immunosuppression withdrawal within 2 years of liver transplantation.

This receptor was obtained from a human patient who received a liver transplant. Some T cells may trace back to the graft donor. The J gene is TRBJ2-5, the V gene TRBV10-3, with a possible D match to TRBD1 (7 bases). Specimen: CD8+ T cells from blood, collected 12 months after liver transplant. The CDR3 bases are TGTGCCATCAGTGAGGAGGGGGCGCGGGGTCAAGAGACCCAGTACTTC. Amino acid sequence: CAISEEGARGQETQYF.